Each of the 25 T cell receptor beta chains below was sequenced from the same sample in a study of blood T cell repertoires in COVID-19. Sequencing was performed with immunoSEQ multiplex PCR; in TCRdb, only in-frame clones are kept and a portion is missing. The data show approximately 100,000 clones, around 89% seen once. Sequencing was done on a sample of peripheral blood. The receptor source for this set is a human donor with acute or convalescent COVID-19. The donor label of this sample is uncertain.

This clone was seen once. This chain links TRBV4-1 with TRBJ1-5; D not certain. V was cut by 0 bases and J by 0 bases, with 15 bases left in between. In germline, CDR1 is MGHRA, CDR2 YSYEKL. CDR3 size: 18 residues. The CDR3 DNA reads as TGCGCCAGCAGCCAAGAACCCGCGGAGATATATAGCAATCAGCCCCAGCATTTT. It translates to CASSQEPAEIYSNQPQHF.

This clone turned up a few times. The chain combines TRBV3-1 (or the pseudogene TRBV3-2) with TRBJ1-5; TRBD1 is a possible D gene (5 bases). The CDR3 runs 16 residues. V lost 4 bases, J lost 0 bases, and 13 bases lay in between. Germline V gene sequence: CDR1 LGHDT, CDR2 YNNKEL (reference sequence). CDR3 DNA sequence: TGTGCCAGCAGCCCGGAGGGGTTGAGTAGCAATCAGCCCCAGCATTTT. Translation gives CASSPEGLSSNQPQHF.

The chain uses TRBV5-1 and TRBJ1-1; the D gene is possibly TRBD1 (5 bases). CDR1 is SGHRS, CDR2 YFSETQ, per germline. V was pared by 4 bases and J by 1 base, with 8 bases between. The CDR3 length is 13 residues. Here the CDR3 reads CASSRTGNTEAFF. Written as DNA, the CDR3 is TGCGCCAGCAGCCGAACAGGGAACACTGAAGCTTTCTTT.

J is TRBJ1-1 and V is TRBV12-3 or TRBV12-4, with D maybe TRBD1 (5 bases). Trimming left V 6 bases short and J 7 bases short, with 15 bases between. CDR3 length: 13 residues. CDR3 DNA sequence: TGTGCCAGCAGCCTGGGGGGGGTAGGTGAAGCTTTCTTT. Translation: CASSLGGVGEAFF.

This chain uses TRBV29-1 with TRBJ2-1; D uncertain. Deletions cut 4 bases from V and 5 bases from J, with 12 bases between. Per germline, CDR1 SQVTM and CDR2 ANQGSEA. The CDR3 contains 13 residues. CDR3 amino acids: CSVVSRRHNEQFF. The CDR3, as DNA: TGCAGCGTTGTGTCTAGAAGACACAATGAGCAGTTCTTC.

The V call is TRBV5-1, the J call TRBJ1-1; D gene ambiguous. The germline V and J ends were trimmed by 2 bases and 6 bases, with 14 bases remaining between them. The V gene's germline CDR1 is SGHRS and CDR2 YFSETQ. This CDR3 comprises 14 residues. Here the CDR3 DNA reads TGCGCCAGCAGCTTAATGTCGGGAAGCGCTGAAGCTTTCTTT. Translation: CASSLMSGSAEAFF. Full variable domain (remainder filled in from reference TRBV5-1 and TRBJ1-1): KAGVTQTPRYLIKTRGQQVTLSCSPISGHRSVSWYQQTPGQGLQFLFEYFSETQRNKGNFPGRFSGRQFSNSRSEMNVSTLELGDSALYLCASSLMSGSAEAFFGQGTRLTVV.

The chain employs TRBV4-1 and TRBJ1-3; the D is unclear. Germline V gene lookup returns CDR1 MGHRA and CDR2 YSYEKL. The CDR3 spans 15 residues. V was pared by 3 bases and J by 4 bases, with 13 bases between. In DNA form, the CDR3 reads TGCGCCAGCAGCCAGGAAGACACTTACGGAAACACCATATATTTT. Translated, it gives CASSQEDTYGNTIYF.

This rearrangement joins TRBV6-5 to TRBJ2-3, with unresolved D. V was cut by 5 bases and J by 6 bases, with 15 bases left in between. From germline, CDR1 is MNHEY and CDR2 SVGAGI. The CDR3 is 14 residues long. CDR3: CASSRSTPPDTQYF. CDR3 DNA sequence: TGTGCCAGCAGTCGGTCTACCCCGCCGGATACGCAGTATTTT.

The chain joins TRBV7-9 to TRBJ1-5; D gene uncertain. The CDR3 extends over 14 amino acids. The V end lost 5 bases, the J end lost 0 bases, and 8 bases lay between the germline ends. Per the germline V gene, CDR1 is SEHNR and CDR2 is FQNEAQ (reference sequence). The CDR3 spells CASSPPGSNQPQHF. CDR3 in DNA: TGTGCCAGCAGCCCACCGGGTAGCAATCAGCCCCAGCATTTT.

The chain uses TRBV15 and TRBJ2-7, with D possibly being TRBD2 (6 bases). The CDR3 totals 17 residues. Germline CDR1 LNHNV, CDR2 YYDKDF (reference sequence). Trimming shortened V by 3 bases and J by 5 bases, and 23 bases separated the two germline ends. The CDR3 nucleotides read TGTGCCACCAGCAGGGAGGCAGGAGGGGTCCATCTAAACGAGCAGTACTTC. It specifies CATSREAGGVHLNEQYF.

CDR3 bases: TGTGCCAGCAGCCCTTCACAGGGGTACACTGAAGCTTTCTTT. Its translation: CASSPSQGYTEAFF. The chain employs TRBV14 and TRBJ1-1; 7 bases fit TRBD1. V shed 4 bases and J 3 bases; nucleotides not matched to a gene: 5. The CDR3 is made up of 14 amino acids. CDR1 and CDR2 from the germline V gene are SGHDN and FVKESK. Full variable domain (outside the CDR3, taken from reference TRBV14 and TRBJ1-1): EAGVTQFPSHSVIEKGQTVTLRCDPISGHDNLYWYRRVMGKEIKFLLHFVKESKQDESGMPNNRFLAERTGGTYSTLKVQPAELEDSGVYFCASSPSQGYTEAFFGQGTRLTVV.

V is TRBV5-1 and J is TRBJ1-5, with TRBD1 matching over 7 bases. CDR3 size: 16 residues. Germline-derived CDR1 and CDR2 are SGHRS and YFSETQ. Trimming took 5 bases from V and 5 from J; bases not matched to a gene: 13. CDR3 bases: TGCGCCAGCAGGCTCACGCCCGGGACAGATGATCAGCCCCAGCATTTT. This sequence encodes CASRLTPGTDDQPQHF.

This clone appeared a single time. The J gene is TRBJ1-1, the V gene TRBV20-1; D not resolved. Trimming took off 3 bases at V and 0 bases at J, with 8 bases between the two ends. CDR3 size: 13 residues. CDR1 is DFQATT and CDR2 is SNEGSKA in the germline V gene (reference sequence). Here the CDR3 reads CSASEDLNTEAFF. The CDR3 region has the DNA TGCAGTGCTAGTGAAGACTTGAACACTGAAGCTTTCTTT.

The chain employs TRBV28 and TRBJ1-6; D is perhaps TRBD1 (6 bases). Germline loops: CDR1 MDHEN, CDR2 SYDVKM. The V end was cut by 5 bases, the J end by 4 bases, with 15 bases between. There are 16 residues in the CDR3. CDR3 bases: TGTGCCAGCAGTACACAGGGTCTGGGGTATAATTCACCCCTCCACTTT. Its translation: CASSTQGLGYNSPLHF.

V is TRBV4-1 and J is TRBJ2-3, with 7 bases lining up with TRBD2. V lost 2 bases to trimming and J lost 1 base; unmatched junction nucleotides: 9. CDR3 size: 17 residues. Germline assignment: CDR1 MGHRA and CDR2 YSYEKL. DNA of the CDR3: TGCGCCAGCAGCCAAAATAAGGGGAGCGGGGGCACAGATACGCAGTATTTT. Translating gives CASSQNKGSGGTDTQYF.

J is TRBJ2-1 and V is TRBV9; 8 nucleotides agree with TRBD1. V shed 0 bases and J 2 bases; nucleotides not matched to a gene: 4. CDR3 length equals 16 residues. Germline lookup yields CDR1 SGDLS and CDR2 YYNGEE. The CDR3 region has the DNA TGTGCCAGCAGCGTAGGCCTGGGACAGGCCTACAATGAGCAGTTCTTC. Amino acid sequence: CASSVGLGQAYNEQFF.

This chain uses TRBV7-9 with TRBJ1-3, with D perhaps TRBD1 (6 bases). Germline V gene sequence: CDR1 SEHNR, CDR2 FQNEAQ (reference sequence). This CDR3 comprises 14 residues. Trimming removed 6 bases from V and 0 bases from J, with 9 bases in between. CDR3: CASSSDSSGNTIYF. Written as DNA, the CDR3 is TGTGCCAGCAGTTCGGACAGCTCTGGAAACACCATATATTTT.

The V and J genes are TRBV19 and TRBJ2-1, with TRBD2 matching over 11 bases. CDR1 is LNHDA, CDR2 SQIVND, per germline (reference sequence). The CDR3 totals 15 residues. The J segment lost 6 bases and the V segment lost 3 bases, leaving 4 bases of the junction unmatched. The CDR3 reads CASSITGTSGNEQFF. The CDR3 region has the DNA TGTGCCAGTAGTATTACAGGGACTAGCGGCAATGAGCAGTTCTTC. The full variable domain, rest sourced from reference TRBV19 and TRBJ2-1, is DGGITQSPKYLFRKEGQNVTLSCEQNLNHDAMYWYRQDPGQGLRLIYYSQIVNDFQKGDIAEGYSVSREKKESFPLTVTSAQKNPTAFYLCASSITGTSGNEQFFGPGTRLTVL.

This rearrangement joins TRBV29-1 to TRBJ1-3; 9 bases match TRBD1. Trimming cost V 7 bases and J 0 bases; bases outside gene matches: 7. Germline V gives CDR1 SQVTM, CDR2 ANQGSEA. The CDR3 loop spans 15 amino acids. The CDR3 bases are TGCAGCGCCCGGACAGGGGCGAGCTCTGGAAACACCATATATTTT. This sequence encodes CSARTGASSGNTIYF.

The chain links TRBV7-9 to TRBJ2-5; D may be TRBD2 (6 bases). The CDR3 is 11 residues long. The ends were cut back, 2 bases at V and 10 bases at J, with 8 bases in the middle. The germline gives CDR1 SEHNR, CDR2 FQNEAQ (reference sequence). CDR3 region: CASSLLGGQYF. Written as DNA, the CDR3 is TGTGCCAGCAGCTTATTGGGGGGCCAGTACTTC.

The chain is built from TRBV5-4 and TRBJ2-2; weak D call: TRBD2 (6 bases). CDR3 size: 17 residues. Per germline, CDR1 SGHNT and CDR2 YYREEE (reference sequence). V lost 4 bases and J lost 0, with 16 bases in between. The CDR3: CASSPTPGDTNTGELFF. CDR3 nucleotides: TGTGCCAGCAGCCCTACACCGGGGGATACGAACACCGGGGAGCTGTTTTTT.

About this clone itself: The junction does not match germline at one end; this may be a read error. V gene TRBV27 combines with J gene TRBJ1-1; TRBD1 aligns across 8 bases. The CDR3 contains 15 residues. CDR1 and CDR2 (germline): MNHEY, SMNVEV (reference sequence). DNA for the CDR3: TGTGCCAGCAGTTCTCCGCCGGGGACAGGAAGCGAAGTTTTCTTT. It translates to CASSSPPGTGSEVFF.

The V gene is TRBV4-2, the J gene TRBJ2-4, with TRBD2 matching over 8 bases. CDR1 and CDR2 (germline): LGHNA, YNFKEQ. Unmatched junction bases numbered 8, after V lost 4 bases and J lost 0 bases. The CDR3 is made up of 17 amino acids. The CDR3 sequence is CASSPGLVGGAKNIQYF. As DNA, the CDR3 is TGTGCCAGCAGCCCGGGACTAGTTGGGGGAGCCAAAAACATTCAGTACTTC.

In nucleotides, the CDR3 is TGCAGCGTTAGGGATGGGGGACTAGTCTACGAGCAGTACTTC. It yields the protein CSVRDGGLVYEQYF. The J gene is TRBJ2-7, the V gene TRBV29-1; 8 nucleotides line up with TRBD2. From germline, CDR1 is SQVTM and CDR2 ANQGSEA. The CDR3 spans 14 residues. V was clipped by 5 bases and J by 3 bases; unmatched bases: 9.

The rearrangement links TRBV18 to TRBJ2-5; 12 positions match TRBD2. Germline lookup yields CDR1 KGHSH and CDR2 LQKENI. This CDR3 comprises 14 residues. J was trimmed by 5 bases and V by 8 bases; bases with no gene match: 6. Here the CDR3 reads CASPELAGGETQYF. The CDR3 DNA follows: TGTGCCAGCCCAGAACTAGCGGGGGGTGAGACCCAGTACTTC. The full variable domain, rest sourced from reference TRBV18 and TRBJ2-5, is NAGVMQNPRHLVRRRGQEARLRCSPMKGHSHVYWYRQLPEEGLKFMVYLQKENIIDESGMPKERFSAEFPKEGPSILRIQQVVRGDSAAYFCASPELAGGETQYFGPGTRLLVL.